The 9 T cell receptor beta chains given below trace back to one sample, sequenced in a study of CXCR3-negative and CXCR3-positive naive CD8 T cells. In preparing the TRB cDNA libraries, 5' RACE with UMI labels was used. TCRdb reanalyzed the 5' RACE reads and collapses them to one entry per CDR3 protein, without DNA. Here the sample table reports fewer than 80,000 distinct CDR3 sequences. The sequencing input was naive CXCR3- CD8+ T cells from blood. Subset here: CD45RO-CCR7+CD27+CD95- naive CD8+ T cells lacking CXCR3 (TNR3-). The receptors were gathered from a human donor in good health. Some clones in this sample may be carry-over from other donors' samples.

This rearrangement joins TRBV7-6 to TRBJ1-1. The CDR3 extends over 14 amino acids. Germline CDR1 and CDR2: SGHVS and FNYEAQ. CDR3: CASSLAGDWTEAFF. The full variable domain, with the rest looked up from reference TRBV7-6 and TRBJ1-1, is GAGVSQSPRYKVTKRGQDVALRCDPISGHVSLYWYRQALGQGPEFLTYFNYEAQQDKSGLPNDRFSAERPEGSISTLTIQRTEQRDSAMYRCASSLAGDWTEAFFGQGTRLTVV.

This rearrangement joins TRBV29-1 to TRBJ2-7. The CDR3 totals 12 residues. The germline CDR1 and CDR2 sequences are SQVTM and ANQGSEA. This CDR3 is CSVARGGDEQYF.

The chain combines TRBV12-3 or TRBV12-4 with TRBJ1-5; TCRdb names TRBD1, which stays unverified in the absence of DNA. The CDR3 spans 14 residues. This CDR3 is CASSVGGMGQPQHF.

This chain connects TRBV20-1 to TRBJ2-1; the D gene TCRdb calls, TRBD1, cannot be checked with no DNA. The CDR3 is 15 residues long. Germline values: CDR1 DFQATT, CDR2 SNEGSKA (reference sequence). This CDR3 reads CSARVQGSPYNEQFF.

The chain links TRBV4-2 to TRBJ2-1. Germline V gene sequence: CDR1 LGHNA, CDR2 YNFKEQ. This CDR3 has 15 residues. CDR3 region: CASSPDLGSYNEQFF.

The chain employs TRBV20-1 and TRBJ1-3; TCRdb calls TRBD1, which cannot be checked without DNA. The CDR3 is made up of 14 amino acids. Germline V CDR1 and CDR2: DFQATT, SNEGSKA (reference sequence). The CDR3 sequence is CSASPTASGNTIYF.

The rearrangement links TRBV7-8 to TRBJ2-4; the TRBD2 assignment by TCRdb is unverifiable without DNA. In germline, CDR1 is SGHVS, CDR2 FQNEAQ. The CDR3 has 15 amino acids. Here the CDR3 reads CASSLIAGAKNIQYF.

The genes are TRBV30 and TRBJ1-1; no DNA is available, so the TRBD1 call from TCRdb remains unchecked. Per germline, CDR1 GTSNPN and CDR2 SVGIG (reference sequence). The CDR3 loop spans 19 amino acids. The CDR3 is CAWSPSFLSPGQINTEAFF.

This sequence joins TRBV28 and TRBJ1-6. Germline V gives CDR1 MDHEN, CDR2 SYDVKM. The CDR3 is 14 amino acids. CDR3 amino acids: CASSQRDRHFTLHF.